The 2 T cell receptor beta chains presented below share a single source sample, sequenced in a study of cytomegalovirus exposure and HLA in healthy donors. PCR used 60 Vbeta primers and 13 Jbeta primers. The protocol was immunoSEQ multiplex PCR, while the TCRdb copy is restricted to in-frame clones and leaves out a portion. The repertoire has some 65,000 clones, around 62% of them found once; the top ten carry about 3%. Sequenced sample: PBMCs. These receptors were taken from a man aged 25 to 40 in good health and CMV-seronegative.

The chain is built from TRBV13 and TRBJ1-2; D remains unclear. Between the trimmed V and J ends, which lost 5 bases and 1 base, there was a span of 11 bases. Germline V gene data show CDR1 as PRHDT and CDR2 as FYEKMQ (reference sequence). This CDR3 region has 14 residues. The CDR3 DNA reads as TGTGCCAGCAGCCCCGACCGGGGTAACTATGGCTACACCTTC. It specifies CASSPDRGNYGYTF.

This clone was recorded only once. The chain is built from TRBV6-9 and TRBJ2-5; TRBD1 is a possible D gene (6 bases). The germline CDR1 and CDR2 sequences are MNHGY and SVAAGI. The V and J ends lost 6 bases and 2 bases respectively, with 22 bases between them. There are 17 residues in the CDR3. This chain's CDR3 is CASSQTGLRGLQETQYF. The CDR3 nucleotides are TGTGCCAGCAGCCAGACGGGGCTCAGGGGCCTTCAAGAGACCCAGTACTTC.